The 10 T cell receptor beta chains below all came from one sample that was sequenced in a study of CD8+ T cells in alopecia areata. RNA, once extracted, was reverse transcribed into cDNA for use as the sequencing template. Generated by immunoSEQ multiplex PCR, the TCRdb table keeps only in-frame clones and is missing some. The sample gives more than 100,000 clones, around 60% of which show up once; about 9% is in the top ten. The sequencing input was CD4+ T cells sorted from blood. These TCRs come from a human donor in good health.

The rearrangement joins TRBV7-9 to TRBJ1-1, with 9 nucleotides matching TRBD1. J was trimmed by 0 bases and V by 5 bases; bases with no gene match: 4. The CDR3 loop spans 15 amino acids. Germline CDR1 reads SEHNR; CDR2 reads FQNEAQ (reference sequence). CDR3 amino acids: CASSPGTGMNTEAFF. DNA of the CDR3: TGTGCCAGCAGCCCCGGGACAGGGATGAACACTGAAGCTTTCTTT.

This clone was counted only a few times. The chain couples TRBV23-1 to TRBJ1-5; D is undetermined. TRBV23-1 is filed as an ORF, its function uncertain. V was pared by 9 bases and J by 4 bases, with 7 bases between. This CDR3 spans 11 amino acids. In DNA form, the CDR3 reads TGCGCCAGGTCTAAGAATCAGCCCCAGCATTTT. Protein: CARSKNQPQHF.

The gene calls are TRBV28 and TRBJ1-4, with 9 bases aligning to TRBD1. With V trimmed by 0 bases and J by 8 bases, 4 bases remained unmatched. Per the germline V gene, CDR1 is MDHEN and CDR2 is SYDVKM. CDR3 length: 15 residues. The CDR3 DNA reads TGTGCCAGCAGTTTATGGGGGACAGGGAACGAAAAACTGTTTTTT. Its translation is CASSLWGTGNEKLFF.

CDR3 region: CASSGAGRETQYF. The CDR3 nucleotides read TGTGCCAGCAGTGGGGCAGGGCGAGAGACCCAGTACTTC. The V call is TRBV25-1, the J call TRBJ2-5; D might be TRBD1 (5 bases). Germline assignment: CDR1 MGHDK and CDR2 SYGVNS. The CDR3 has 13 amino acids. The V gene lost 4 bases and the J gene lost 4 bases, with 10 bases spanning the gap.

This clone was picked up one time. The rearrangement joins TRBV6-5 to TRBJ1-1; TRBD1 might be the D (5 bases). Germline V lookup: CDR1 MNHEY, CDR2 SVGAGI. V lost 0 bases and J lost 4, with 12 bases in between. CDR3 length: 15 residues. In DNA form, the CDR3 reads TGTGCCAGCAGTTACTCCCTGAGGGGATTCACTGAAGCTTTCTTT. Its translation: CASSYSLRGFTEAFF.

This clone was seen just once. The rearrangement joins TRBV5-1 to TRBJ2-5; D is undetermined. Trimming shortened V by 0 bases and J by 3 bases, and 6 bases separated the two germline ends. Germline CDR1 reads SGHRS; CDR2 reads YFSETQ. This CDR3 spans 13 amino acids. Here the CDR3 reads CASSLEVEETQYF. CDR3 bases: TGCGCCAGCAGCTTGGAGGTCGAAGAGACCCAGTACTTC.

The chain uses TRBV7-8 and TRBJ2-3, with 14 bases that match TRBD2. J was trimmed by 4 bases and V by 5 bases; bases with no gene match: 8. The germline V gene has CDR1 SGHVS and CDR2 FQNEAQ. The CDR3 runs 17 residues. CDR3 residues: CASSPRTSGGPADTQYF. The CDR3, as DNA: TGTGCCAGCAGCCCCCGGACTAGCGGGGGGCCCGCAGATACGCAGTATTTT.

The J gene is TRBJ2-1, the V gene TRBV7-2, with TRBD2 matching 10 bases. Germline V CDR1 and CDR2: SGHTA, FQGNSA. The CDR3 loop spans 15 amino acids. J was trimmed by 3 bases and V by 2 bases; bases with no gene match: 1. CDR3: CASSLSGGDYNEQFF. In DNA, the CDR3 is TGTGCCAGCAGCTTAAGCGGGGGGGACTACAATGAGCAGTTCTTC.

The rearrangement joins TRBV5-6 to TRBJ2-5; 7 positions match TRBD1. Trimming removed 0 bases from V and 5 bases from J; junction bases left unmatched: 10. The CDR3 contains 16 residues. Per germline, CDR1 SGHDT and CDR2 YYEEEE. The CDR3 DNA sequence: TGTGCCAGCAGCTTGGTTGGGACAGCTACTTTGGAGACCCAGTACTTC. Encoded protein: CASSLVGTATLETQYF.

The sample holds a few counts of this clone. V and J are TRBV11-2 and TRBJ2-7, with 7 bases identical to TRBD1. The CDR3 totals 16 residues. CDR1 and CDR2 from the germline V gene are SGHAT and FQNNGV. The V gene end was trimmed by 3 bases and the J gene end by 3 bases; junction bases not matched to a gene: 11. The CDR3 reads CASSFGHRGSFYEQYF. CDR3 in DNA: TGTGCCAGCAGCTTCGGACACAGGGGATCATTCTACGAGCAGTACTTC.